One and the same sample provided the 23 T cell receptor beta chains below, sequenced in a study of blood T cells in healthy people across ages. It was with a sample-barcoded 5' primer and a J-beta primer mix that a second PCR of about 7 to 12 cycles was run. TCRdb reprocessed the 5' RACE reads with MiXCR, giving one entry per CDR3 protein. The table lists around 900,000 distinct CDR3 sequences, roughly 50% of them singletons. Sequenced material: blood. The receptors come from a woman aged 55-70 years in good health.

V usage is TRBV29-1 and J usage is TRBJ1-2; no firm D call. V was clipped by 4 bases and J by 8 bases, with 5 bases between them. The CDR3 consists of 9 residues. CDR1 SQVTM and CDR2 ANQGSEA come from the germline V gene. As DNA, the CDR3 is TGCAGCGTTGGAGGCGGCTACACCTTC. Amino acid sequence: CSVGGGYTF.

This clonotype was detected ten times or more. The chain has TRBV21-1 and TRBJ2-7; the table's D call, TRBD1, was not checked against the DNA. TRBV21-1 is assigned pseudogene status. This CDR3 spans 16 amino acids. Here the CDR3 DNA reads TGTGCCAGCAGACCGGTGGGGCGGGGACGAAGACGCGAGCAGTACTTC. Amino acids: CASRPVGRGRRREQYF.

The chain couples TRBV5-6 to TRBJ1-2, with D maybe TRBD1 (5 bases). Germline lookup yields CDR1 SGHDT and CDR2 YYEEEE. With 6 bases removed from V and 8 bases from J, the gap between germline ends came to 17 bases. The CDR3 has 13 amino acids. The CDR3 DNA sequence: TGTGCCAGCACGCCTACAGGTTATTTCGGCTACACCTTC. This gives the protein CASTPTGYFGYTF.

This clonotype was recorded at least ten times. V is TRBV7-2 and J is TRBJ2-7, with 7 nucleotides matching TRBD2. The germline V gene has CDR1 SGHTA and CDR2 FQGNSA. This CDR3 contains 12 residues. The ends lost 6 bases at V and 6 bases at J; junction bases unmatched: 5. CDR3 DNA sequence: TGTGCCAGCAGTTTTTCGGGGGGCGAGCAGTACTTC. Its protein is CASSFSGGEQYF.

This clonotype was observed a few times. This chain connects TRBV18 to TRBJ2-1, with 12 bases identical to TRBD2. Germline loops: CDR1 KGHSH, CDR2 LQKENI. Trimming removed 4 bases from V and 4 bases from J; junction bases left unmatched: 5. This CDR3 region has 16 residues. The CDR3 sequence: CASSRGLAGSYNEQFF. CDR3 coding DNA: TGTGCCAGCTCACGTGGACTAGCGGGGTCATACAATGAGCAGTTCTTC. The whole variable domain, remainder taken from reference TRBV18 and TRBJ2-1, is NAGVMQNPRHLVRRRGQEARLRCSPMKGHSHVYWYRQLPEEGLKFMVYLQKENIIDESGMPKERFSAEFPKEGPSILRIQQVVRGDSAAYFCASSRGLAGSYNEQFFGPGTRLTVL.

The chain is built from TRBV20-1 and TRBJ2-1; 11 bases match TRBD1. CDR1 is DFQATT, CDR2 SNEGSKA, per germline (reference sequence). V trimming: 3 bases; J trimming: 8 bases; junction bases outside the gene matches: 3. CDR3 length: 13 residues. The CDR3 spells CSASGQGAYEQFF. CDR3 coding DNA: TGCAGTGCTAGCGGACAGGGGGCTTATGAGCAGTTCTTC.

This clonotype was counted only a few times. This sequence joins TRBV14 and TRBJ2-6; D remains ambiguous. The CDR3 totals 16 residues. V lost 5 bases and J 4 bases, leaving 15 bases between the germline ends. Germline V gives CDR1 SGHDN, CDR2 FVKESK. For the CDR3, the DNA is TGTGCCAGCAGCTCCCTCGTAACGGCGGGGGCCAACGTCCTGACTTTC. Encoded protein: CASSSLVTAGANVLTF.

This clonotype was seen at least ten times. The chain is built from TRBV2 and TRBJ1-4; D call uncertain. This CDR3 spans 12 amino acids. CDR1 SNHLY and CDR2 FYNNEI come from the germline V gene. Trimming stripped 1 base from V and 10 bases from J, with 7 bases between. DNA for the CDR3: TGTGCCAGCAGTGAAGGCGCCGTAAAACTGTTTTTT. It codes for CASSEGAVKLFF.

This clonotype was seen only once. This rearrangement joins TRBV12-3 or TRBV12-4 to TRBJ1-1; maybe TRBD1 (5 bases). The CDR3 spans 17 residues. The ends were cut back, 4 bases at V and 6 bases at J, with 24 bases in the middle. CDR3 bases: TGTGCCAGCAGTTCCCGACAGAGCTCCCTAATATTTGCTGAAGCTTTCTTT. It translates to CASSSRQSSLIFAEAFF.

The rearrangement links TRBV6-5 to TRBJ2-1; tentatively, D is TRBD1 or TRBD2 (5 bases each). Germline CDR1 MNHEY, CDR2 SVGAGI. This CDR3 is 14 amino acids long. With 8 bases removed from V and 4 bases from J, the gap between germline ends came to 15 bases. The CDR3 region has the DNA TGTGCCAGCTCGAGGGGAGCTGGTTACAATGAGCAGTTCTTC. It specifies CASSRGAGYNEQFF.

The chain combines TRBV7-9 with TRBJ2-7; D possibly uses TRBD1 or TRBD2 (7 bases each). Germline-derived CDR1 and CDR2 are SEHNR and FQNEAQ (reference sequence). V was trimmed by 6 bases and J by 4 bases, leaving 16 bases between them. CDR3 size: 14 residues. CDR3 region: CASSPRGGWYEQYF. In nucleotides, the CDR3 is TGTGCCAGCAGTCCCAGGGGGGGCTGGTACGAGCAGTACTTC.

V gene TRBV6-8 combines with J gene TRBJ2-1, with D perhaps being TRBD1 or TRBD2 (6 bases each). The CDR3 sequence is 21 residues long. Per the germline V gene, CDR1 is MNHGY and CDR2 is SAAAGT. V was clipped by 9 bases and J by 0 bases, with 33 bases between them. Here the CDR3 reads CARKGRISQGVAGSSYNEQFF. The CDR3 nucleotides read TGTGCCAGAAAAGGTCGGATTTCACAGGGTGTGGCGGGAAGCTCCTACAATGAGCAGTTCTTC.

The CDR3 region has the DNA TGTGCCAGCAGCAGCGGGAGGAGGAATGAGCAGTTCTTC. It is translated as CASSSGRRNEQFF. The chain joins TRBV12-3 or TRBV12-4 to TRBJ2-1; 9 bases match TRBD2. J was trimmed by 7 bases and V by 6 bases; bases with no gene match: 4. This CDR3 contains 13 residues.

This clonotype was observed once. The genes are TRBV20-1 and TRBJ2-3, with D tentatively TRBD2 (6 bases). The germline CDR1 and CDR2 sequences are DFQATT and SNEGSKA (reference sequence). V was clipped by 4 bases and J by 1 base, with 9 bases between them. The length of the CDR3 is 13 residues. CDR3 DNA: TGCAGTGCTACCGGGACTGGCACAGATACGCAGTATTTT. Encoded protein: CSATGTGTDTQYF.

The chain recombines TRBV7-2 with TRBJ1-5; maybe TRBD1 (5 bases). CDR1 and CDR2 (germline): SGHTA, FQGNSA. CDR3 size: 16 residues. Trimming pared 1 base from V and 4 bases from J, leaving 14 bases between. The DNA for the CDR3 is TGTGCCAGCAGCTTAGTTGGGGGAGCCTCTAATCAGCCCCAGCATTTT. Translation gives CASSLVGGASNQPQHF.

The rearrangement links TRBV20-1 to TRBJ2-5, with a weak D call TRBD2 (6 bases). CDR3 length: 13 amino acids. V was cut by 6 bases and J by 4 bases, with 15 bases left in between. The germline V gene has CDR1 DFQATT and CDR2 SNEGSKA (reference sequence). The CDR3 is CSAGSSGVETQYF. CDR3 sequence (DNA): TGCAGTGCCGGGTCATCGGGAGTAGAGACCCAGTACTTC.

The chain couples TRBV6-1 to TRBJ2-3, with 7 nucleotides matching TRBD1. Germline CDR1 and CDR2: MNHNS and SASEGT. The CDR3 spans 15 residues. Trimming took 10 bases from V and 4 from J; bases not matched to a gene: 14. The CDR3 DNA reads TGTGCCATCTGGAACACAGGGGCGTGGGCAGATACGCAGTATTTT. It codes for CAIWNTGAWADTQYF.

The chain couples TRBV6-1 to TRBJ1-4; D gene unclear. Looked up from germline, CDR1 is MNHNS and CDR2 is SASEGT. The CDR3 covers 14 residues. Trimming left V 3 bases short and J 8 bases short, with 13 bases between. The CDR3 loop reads CASSDFVGREKLFF. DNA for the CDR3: TGTGCCAGCAGTGACTTCGTCGGGCGCGAAAAACTGTTTTTT.

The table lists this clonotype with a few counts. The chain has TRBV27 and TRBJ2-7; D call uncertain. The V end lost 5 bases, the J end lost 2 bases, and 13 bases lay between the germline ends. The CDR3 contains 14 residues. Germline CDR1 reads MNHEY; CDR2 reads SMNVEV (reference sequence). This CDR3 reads CASSLIGSTYEQYF. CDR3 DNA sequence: TGTGCCAGCAGTCTAATTGGTTCCACCTACGAGCAGTACTTC.

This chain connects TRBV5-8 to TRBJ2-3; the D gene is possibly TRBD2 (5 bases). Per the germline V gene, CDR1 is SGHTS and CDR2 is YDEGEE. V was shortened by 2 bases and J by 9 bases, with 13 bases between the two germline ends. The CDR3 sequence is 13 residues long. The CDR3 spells CASSFRGIRTQYF. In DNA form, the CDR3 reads TGTGCCAGCAGCTTCCGGGGAATCAGAACGCAGTATTTT.

The CDR3 coding sequence is TGTGCCATCAGTGAGCCACGGGACCGAAGCTCCTACGAGCAGTACTTC. Protein sequence: CAISEPRDRSSYEQYF. V usage is TRBV10-3 and J usage is TRBJ2-7, with D tentatively TRBD1 or TRBD2 (5 bases each). Germline assignment: CDR1 ENHRY and CDR2 SYGVKD. With 2 bases removed from V and 0 bases from J, the gap between germline ends came to 14 bases. The CDR3 is 16 amino acids.

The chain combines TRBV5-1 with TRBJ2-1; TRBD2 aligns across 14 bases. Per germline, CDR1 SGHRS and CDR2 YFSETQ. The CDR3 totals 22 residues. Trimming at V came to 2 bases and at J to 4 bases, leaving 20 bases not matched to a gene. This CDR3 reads CASSFGGSGLAGEGGRYNEQFF. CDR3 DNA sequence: TGCGCCAGCAGCTTTGGGGGCTCGGGACTAGCGGGAGAAGGGGGACGATACAATGAGCAGTTCTTC.

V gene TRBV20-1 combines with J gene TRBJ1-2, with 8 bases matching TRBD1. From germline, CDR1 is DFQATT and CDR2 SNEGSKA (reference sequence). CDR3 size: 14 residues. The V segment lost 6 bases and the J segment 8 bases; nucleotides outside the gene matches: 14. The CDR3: CSAFKPGGGGGYTF. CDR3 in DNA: TGCAGTGCCTTTAAACCAGGGGGCGGTGGCGGCTACACCTTC.